This TCR beta chain was documented in a study of blood T cells in healthy people across ages. The V gene's germline CDR1 is MNHEY and CDR2 SMNVEV (reference sequence). CDR3 length: 14 residues. The J segment lost 6 bases and the V segment lost 6 bases, leaving 8 bases of the junction unmatched. Together with a sample-barcoded 5' primer, a J-beta primer mix was included in a second PCR lasting roughly 6 to 12 cycles. At least 2.5 million CDR3-containing paired-end reads were obtained per sample. From the 5' RACE reads, TCRdb called clonotypes with MiXCR, one entry per CDR3 protein. The table includes fewer than 700,000 distinct CDR3 sequences, more than 45% detected once.

This receptor was taken from a man at least 80 years old in good health. Sequenced input: blood. The chain combines TRBV27 with TRBJ2-1; TRBD2 matches at 7 bases. The CDR3 region has the DNA TGTGCCAGCAGGCATGAGGGGAGGGTCAATGAGCAGTTCTTC. It encodes CASRHEGRVNEQFF.